Presented here are 2 T cell receptor beta chains from one specimen sequenced in a study of blood T cells in healthy people across ages. Combining a sample-barcoded 5' primer with a J-beta primer mix, a second PCR ran for about 6 to 11 cycles. TCRdb recomputed calls from the 5' RACE reads with MiXCR, one row per CDR3 protein. The data hold approximately 600,000 distinct CDR3 sequences, with 58% observed a single time. Sequenced input: blood. All receptors derive from a man in his sixties in good health.

The chain uses TRBV24-1 and TRBJ1-1; D possibly corresponds to TRBD1 (5 bases). V lost 3 bases to trimming and J lost 7 bases, with 11 bases between them. The germline CDR1 and CDR2 sequences are KGHDR and SFDVKD. CDR3 size: 13 residues. This CDR3 reads CATSDSDSNEAFF. The CDR3 DNA sequence: TGTGCCACCAGTGATAGCGACAGTAATGAAGCTTTCTTT.

The CDR3 loop reads CASSVTTRSYNEQFF. The CDR3, as DNA: TGTGCCAGCAGCGTTACCACTAGGTCCTACAATGAGCAGTTCTTC. V usage is TRBV9 and J usage is TRBJ2-1; tentative D call: TRBD2 (5 bases). Germline-derived CDR1 and CDR2 are SGDLS and YYNGEE. Between the trimmed V and J ends, which lost 2 bases and 1 base, there was a span of 10 bases. This CDR3 spans 15 amino acids.